The clone carrying this T cell receptor beta chain was seen once. Losses at the gene ends were 3 bases for V and 7 bases for J; bases not matched to a gene: 6. This CDR3 spans 15 amino acids. Germline values: CDR1 SNHLY, CDR2 FYNNEI. This sample stems from a study of blood T cell repertoires in COVID-19. Repertoires were generated with immunoSEQ multiplex PCR, while TCRdb's copy carries only in-frame clones and drops some. This sample has around 180,000 clones, with 70% to 90% found just once. Sequenced: peripheral blood. V gene TRBV2 combines with J gene TRBJ2-1; 10 bases map to TRBD2. This TCR came from a human donor with active or convalescent COVID-19. The donor label of this sample is uncertain. CDR3 residues: CASSEASGRVNEQFF. DNA of the CDR3: TGTGCCAGCAGTGAGGCTAGCGGGAGAGTGAATGAGCAGTTCTTC.